A single sample gave rise to the 14 T cell receptor beta chains below, sequenced in a study of response to subunit inactivated influenza vaccine (dated by TCRdb to 2016 to 2019). Library prep was done by RT-PCR. TCRdb lists the instrument as Illumina HiSeq 2500. The raw public reads went through TCRdb reprocessing: fastp at Q25, MiXCR clone calling, in-frame beta chains kept. When rows share a CDR3 protein, they turn into one entry using the most common DNA and genes. This sample lists under 950,000 distinct CDR3 sequences; 21% were detected once. 9.5% to 13% of the sample comes from the top ten. The specimen was PBMCs from blood, collected about 5 days after vaccination. These receptors all come from a man aged 45-65 years who received an inactivated influenza vaccine. Donor details come from another sample of the same person, matched by shared clones.

There are a few counts of this clonotype. The chain uses TRBV12-3 or TRBV12-4 and TRBJ2-1; 11 bases map to TRBD2. This CDR3 contains 15 residues. Losses at the gene ends were 7 bases for V and 4 bases for J; bases not matched to a gene: 6. CDR3: CASTPSGGFYNEQFF. Written as DNA, the CDR3 is TGTGCCAGCACCCCTAGCGGGGGGTTTTACAATGAGCAGTTCTTC.

J is TRBJ2-1 and V is TRBV7-9, with unresolved D. Germline CDR1 and CDR2: SEHNR and FQNEAQ (reference sequence). This CDR3 region has 13 residues. V was trimmed by 2 bases and J by 12 bases, leaving 14 bases between them. This chain's CDR3 is CASSLPSNEGQFF. The CDR3 DNA reads TGTGCCAGCAGCTTACCGTCGAACGAAGGGCAGTTCTTC.

In this sample, this clonotype turned up a few times. The chain recombines TRBV6-2 or TRBV6-3 with TRBJ1-5; 7 bases are a match to TRBD1. CDR1 is MNHEY, CDR2 SVGEGT, per germline. Trimming took 7 bases from V and 1 from J; bases not matched to a gene: 10. The CDR3 has 16 residues. The CDR3 loop is CASTFGQALSNQPQHF. CDR3 bases: TGTGCCAGCACCTTCGGACAGGCCCTAAGCAATCAGCCCCAGCATTTT.

The chain has TRBV29-1 and TRBJ2-5; D is perhaps TRBD1 (6 bases). The CDR3 is 14 residues long. V was clipped by 5 bases and J by 4 bases, with 17 bases between them. Per the germline V gene, CDR1 is SQVTM and CDR2 is ANQGSEA. The CDR3 DNA reads TGCAGCGTTAAATTGGCAGGGGCTCGAGAGACCCAGTACTTC. Protein product: CSVKLAGARETQYF.

The chain carries TRBV18 and TRBJ1-2; TRBD1 matches 7 bases. Unmatched junction bases numbered 6, after V lost 6 bases and J lost 5 bases. The CDR3 has 13 amino acids. The germline V gene has CDR1 KGHSH and CDR2 LQKENI. The CDR3 DNA follows: TGTGCCAGCTCTGAGGGACAGAAATATGGCTACACCTTC. It specifies CASSEGQKYGYTF. Complete variable domain (other parts from reference TRBV18 and TRBJ1-2): NAGVMQNPRHLVRRRGQEARLRCSPMKGHSHVYWYRQLPEEGLKFMVYLQKENIIDESGMPKERFSAEFPKEGPSILRIQQVVRGDSAAYFCASSEGQKYGYTFGSGTRLTVV.

The chain employs TRBV6-2 or TRBV6-3 and TRBJ1-5; D may be TRBD1 (5 bases). V lost 7 bases and J lost 0, with 13 bases in between. Germline V gives CDR1 MNHEY, CDR2 SVGEGT. The CDR3 loop spans 15 amino acids. The CDR3 DNA sequence: TGTGCCAGCACGCTGGACATCTATAGCAATCAGCCCCAGCATTTT. Its protein is CASTLDIYSNQPQHF.

V usage is TRBV6-5 and J usage is TRBJ2-7; D gene ambiguous. The CDR3 runs 15 residues. The V gene's germline CDR1 is MNHEY and CDR2 SVGAGI. Trimming stripped 2 bases from V and 3 bases from J, with 14 bases between. CDR3 loop: CASSYGRTAGYEQYF. The CDR3 DNA reads as TGTGCCAGCAGTTACGGCAGGACGGCCGGCTACGAGCAGTACTTC.

The gene calls are TRBV6-5 and TRBJ2-7; D may be TRBD2 (5 bases). The CDR3 contains 15 residues. Germline CDR1 is MNHEY and CDR2 is SVGAGI. V was clipped by 2 bases and J by 2 bases, with 13 bases between them. The CDR3: CASSYTSRATYEQYF. DNA of the CDR3: TGTGCCAGCAGTTACACCTCGCGGGCAACCTACGAGCAGTACTTC.

This chain links TRBV2 with TRBJ2-1, with a possible D match to TRBD1 (5 bases). The CDR3 is 15 residues long. The germline CDR1 and CDR2 sequences are SNHLY and FYNNEI. The V and J ends lost 4 bases and 0 bases respectively, with 10 bases between them. CDR3 sequence (DNA): TGTGCCAGCAGTGGCCAAGACAGCTCCTACAATGAGCAGTTCTTC. Protein sequence: CASSGQDSSYNEQFF.

There are many counts of this clonotype. The chain recombines TRBV10-3 with TRBJ2-1; 8 nucleotides line up with TRBD2. Germline CDR1 ENHRY, CDR2 SYGVKD. This CDR3 is 15 amino acids long. After removal of 10 bases from V and 3 bases from J, the junction contained 11 bases not matched to a gene. The CDR3 here is CATTPGSGNYNEQFF. The CDR3, as DNA: TGTGCCACCACCCCGGGTAGCGGGAACTACAATGAGCAGTTCTTC.

This clonotype was picked up many times. The chain recombines TRBV28 with TRBJ2-3; 9 positions match TRBD1. Trimming at V came to 6 bases and at J to 6 bases, leaving 4 bases not matched to a gene. Looked up from germline, CDR1 is MDHEN and CDR2 is SYDVKM. The CDR3 spans 13 residues. CDR3 coding DNA: TGTGCCAGCAGCCGGACAGGGGTGGATACGCAGTATTTT. It specifies CASSRTGVDTQYF.

This clonotype was counted many times. The chain joins TRBV3-1 to TRBJ2-7; maybe TRBD1 (6 bases). Germline V lookup: CDR1 LGHDT, CDR2 YNNKEL (reference sequence). Deletions cut 7 bases from V and 6 bases from J, with 19 bases between. CDR3 length: 14 amino acids. CDR3 DNA sequence: TGTGCCAGCACTAATACAGGGAGATCGGCCGAGCAGTACTTC. It encodes CASTNTGRSAEQYF.

This chain joins TRBV6-4 and TRBJ1-6; TRBD1 aligns across 7 bases. Germline V gene sequence: CDR1 MRHNA, CDR2 SNTAGT. This CDR3 is 15 amino acids long. With 10 bases clipped from V and 7 bases from J, the junction kept 13 bases outside the gene matches. In nucleotides, the CDR3 is TGTGCCAAAAGGGAGCCCGGGACAGCGAATTCACCCCTCCACTTT. As protein: CAKREPGTANSPLHF.

The chain is built from TRBV27 and TRBJ2-7; no reliable D call. CDR1 is MNHEY, CDR2 SMNVEV, per germline (reference sequence). The V end was cut by 5 bases, the J end by 6 bases, with 14 bases between. The CDR3 has 13 amino acids. The CDR3, as DNA: TGTGCCAGCAGTGCGACACCCTGGGGCGAGCAGTACTTC. As protein: CASSATPWGEQYF.